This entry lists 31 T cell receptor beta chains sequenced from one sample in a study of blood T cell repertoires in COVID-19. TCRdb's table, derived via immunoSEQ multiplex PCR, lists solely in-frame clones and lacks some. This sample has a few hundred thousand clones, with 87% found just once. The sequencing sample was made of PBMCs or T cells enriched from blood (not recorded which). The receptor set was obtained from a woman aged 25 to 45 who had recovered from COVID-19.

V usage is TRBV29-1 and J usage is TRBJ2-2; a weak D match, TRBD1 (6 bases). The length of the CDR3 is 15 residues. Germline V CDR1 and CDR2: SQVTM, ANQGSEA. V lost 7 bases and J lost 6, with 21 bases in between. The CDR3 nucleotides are TGCAGCGCCCTAGAGTTCAGGGGAAGAGCCGGGGAGCTGTTTTTT. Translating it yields CSALEFRGRAGELFF.

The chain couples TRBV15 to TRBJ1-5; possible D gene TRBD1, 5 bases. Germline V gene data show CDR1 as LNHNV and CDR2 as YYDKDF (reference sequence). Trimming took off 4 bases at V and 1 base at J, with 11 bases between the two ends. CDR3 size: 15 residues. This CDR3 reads CATSIRGTSNQPQHF. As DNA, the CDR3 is TGTGCCACCAGCATCCGGGGGACCAGCAATCAGCCCCAGCATTTT. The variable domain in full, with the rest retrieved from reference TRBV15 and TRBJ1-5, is DAMVIQNPRYQVTQFGKPVTLSCSQTLNHNVMYWYQQKSSQAPKLLFHYYDKDFNNEADTPDNFQSRRPNTSFCFLDIRSPGLGDTAMYLCATSIRGTSNQPQHFGDGTRLSIL.

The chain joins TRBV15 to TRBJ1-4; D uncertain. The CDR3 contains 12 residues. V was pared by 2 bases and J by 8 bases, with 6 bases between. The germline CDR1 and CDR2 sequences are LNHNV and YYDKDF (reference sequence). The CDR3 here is CATSRQAEKLFF. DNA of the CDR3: TGTGCCACCAGCAGACAGGCCGAAAAACTGTTTTTT.

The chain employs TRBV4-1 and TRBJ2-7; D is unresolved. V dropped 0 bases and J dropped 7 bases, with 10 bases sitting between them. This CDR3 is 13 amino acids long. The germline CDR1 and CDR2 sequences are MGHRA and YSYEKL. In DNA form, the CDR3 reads TGCGCCAGCAGCCAAGATGGCAGCGATGAGCAGTACTTC. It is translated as CASSQDGSDEQYF.

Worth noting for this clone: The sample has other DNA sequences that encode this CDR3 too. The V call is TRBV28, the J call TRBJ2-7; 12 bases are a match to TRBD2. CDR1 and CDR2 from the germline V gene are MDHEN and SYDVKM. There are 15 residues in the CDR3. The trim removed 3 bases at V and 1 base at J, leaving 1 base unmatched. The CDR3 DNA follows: TGTGCCAGCAGTTTCGGACTAGCGGGATCCTACGAGCAGTACTTC. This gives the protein CASSFGLAGSYEQYF. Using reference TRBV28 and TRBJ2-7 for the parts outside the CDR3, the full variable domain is DVKVTQSSRYLVKRTGEKVFLECVQDMDHENMFWYRQDPGLGLRLIYFSYDVKMKEKGDIPEGYSVSREKKERFSLILESASTNQTSMYLCASSFGLAGSYEQYFGPGTRLTVT.

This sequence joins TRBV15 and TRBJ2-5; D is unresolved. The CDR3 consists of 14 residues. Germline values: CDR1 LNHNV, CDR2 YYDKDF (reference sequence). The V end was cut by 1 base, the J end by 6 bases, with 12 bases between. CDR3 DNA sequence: TGTGCCACCAGCAGAGCTGGTAGCATGCAGACCCAGTACTTC. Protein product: CATSRAGSMQTQYF.

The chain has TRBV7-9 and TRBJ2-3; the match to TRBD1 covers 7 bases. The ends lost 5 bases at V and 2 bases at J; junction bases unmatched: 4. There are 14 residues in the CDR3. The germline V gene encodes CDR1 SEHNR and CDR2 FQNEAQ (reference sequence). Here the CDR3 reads CASSRTGVTDTQYF. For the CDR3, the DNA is TGTGCCAGCAGCCGGACAGGAGTCACAGATACGCAGTATTTT. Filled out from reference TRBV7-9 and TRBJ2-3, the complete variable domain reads DTGVSQNPRHKITKRGQNVTFRCDPISEHNRLYWYRQTLGQGPEFLTYFQNEAQLEKSRLLSDRFSAERPKGSFSTLEIQRTEQGDSAMYLCASSRTGVTDTQYFGPGTRLTVL.

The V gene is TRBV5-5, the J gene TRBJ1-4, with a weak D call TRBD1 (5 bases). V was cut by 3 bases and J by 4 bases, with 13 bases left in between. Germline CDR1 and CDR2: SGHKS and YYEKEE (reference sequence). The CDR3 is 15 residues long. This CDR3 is CASSSSGDVNEKLFF. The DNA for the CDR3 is TGTGCCAGCAGCTCCTCGGGGGACGTTAATGAAAAACTGTTTTTT.

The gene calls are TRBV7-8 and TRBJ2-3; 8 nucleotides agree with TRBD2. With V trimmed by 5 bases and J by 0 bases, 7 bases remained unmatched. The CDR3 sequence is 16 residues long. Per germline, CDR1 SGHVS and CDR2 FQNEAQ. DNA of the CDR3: TGTGCCAGCAGCCTAAAGCGGGGGCTAAGCACAGATACGCAGTATTTT. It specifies CASSLKRGLSTDTQYF.

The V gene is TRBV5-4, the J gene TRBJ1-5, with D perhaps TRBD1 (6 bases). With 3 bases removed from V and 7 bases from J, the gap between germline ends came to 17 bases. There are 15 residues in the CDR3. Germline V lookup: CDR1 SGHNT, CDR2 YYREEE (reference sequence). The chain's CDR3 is CASSSGGGRGQPQHF. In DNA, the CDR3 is TGTGCCAGCAGCTCCGGTGGGGGCCGGGGACAGCCCCAGCATTTT.

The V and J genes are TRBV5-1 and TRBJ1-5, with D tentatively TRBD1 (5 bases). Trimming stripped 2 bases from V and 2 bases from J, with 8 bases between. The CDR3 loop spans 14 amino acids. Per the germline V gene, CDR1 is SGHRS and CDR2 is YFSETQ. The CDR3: CASSFQGGNQPQHF. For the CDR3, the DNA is TGCGCCAGCAGCTTCCAAGGGGGCAATCAGCCCCAGCATTTT.

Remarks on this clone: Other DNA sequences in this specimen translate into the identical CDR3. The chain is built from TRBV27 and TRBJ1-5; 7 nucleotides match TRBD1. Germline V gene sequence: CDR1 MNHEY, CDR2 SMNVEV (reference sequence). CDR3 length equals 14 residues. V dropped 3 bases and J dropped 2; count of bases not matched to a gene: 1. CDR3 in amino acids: CASSFGQGNQPQHF. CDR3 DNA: TGTGCCAGCAGTTTCGGACAGGGCAATCAGCCCCAGCATTTT.

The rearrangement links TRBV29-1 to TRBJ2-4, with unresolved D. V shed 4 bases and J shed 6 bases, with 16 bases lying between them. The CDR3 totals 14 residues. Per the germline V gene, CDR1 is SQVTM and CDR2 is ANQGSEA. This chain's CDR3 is CSVAGSTDTNIQYF. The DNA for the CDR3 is TGCAGCGTTGCAGGCTCCACAGATACAAACATTCAGTACTTC.

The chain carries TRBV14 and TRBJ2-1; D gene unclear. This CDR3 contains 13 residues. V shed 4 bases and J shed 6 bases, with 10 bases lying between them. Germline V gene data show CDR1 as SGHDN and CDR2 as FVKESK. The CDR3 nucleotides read TGTGCCAGCAGCCTAAATATTGTCAATGAGCAGTTCTTC. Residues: CASSLNIVNEQFF.

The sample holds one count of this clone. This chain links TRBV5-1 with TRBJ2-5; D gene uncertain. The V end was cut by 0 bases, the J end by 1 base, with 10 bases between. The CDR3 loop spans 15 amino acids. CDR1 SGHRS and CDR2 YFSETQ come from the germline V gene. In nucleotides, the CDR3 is TGCGCCAGCAGCTTGGCCGCGGCAGCCCAAGAGACCCAGTACTTC. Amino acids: CASSLAAAAQETQYF.

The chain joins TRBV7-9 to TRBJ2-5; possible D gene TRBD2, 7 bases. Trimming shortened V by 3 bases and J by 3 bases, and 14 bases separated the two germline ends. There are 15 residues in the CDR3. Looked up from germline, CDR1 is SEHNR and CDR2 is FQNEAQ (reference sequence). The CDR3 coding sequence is TGTGCCAGCAGCTTCGGTCAGGGGAGGGAAGAGACCCAGTACTTC. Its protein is CASSFGQGREETQYF.

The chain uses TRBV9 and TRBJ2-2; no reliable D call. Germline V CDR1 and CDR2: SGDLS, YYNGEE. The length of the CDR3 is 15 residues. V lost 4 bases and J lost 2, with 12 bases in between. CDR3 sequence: CASSPKAANTGELFF. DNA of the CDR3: TGTGCCAGCAGCCCAAAGGCGGCCAACACCGGGGAGCTGTTTTTT.

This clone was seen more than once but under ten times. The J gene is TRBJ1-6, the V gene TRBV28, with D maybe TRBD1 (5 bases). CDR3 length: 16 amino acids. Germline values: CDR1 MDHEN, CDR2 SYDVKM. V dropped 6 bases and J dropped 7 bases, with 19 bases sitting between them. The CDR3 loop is CASRGPGSARNSPLHF. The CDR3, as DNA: TGTGCCAGCAGGGGGCCAGGCAGTGCGCGCAATTCACCCCTCCACTTT.

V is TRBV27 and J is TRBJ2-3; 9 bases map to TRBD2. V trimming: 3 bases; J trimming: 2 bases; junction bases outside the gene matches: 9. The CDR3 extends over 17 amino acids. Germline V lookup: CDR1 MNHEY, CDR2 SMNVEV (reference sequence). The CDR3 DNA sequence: TGTGCCAGCAGTTTGGGGCTAGCGGGGCCCGACACAGATACGCAGTATTTT. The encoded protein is CASSLGLAGPDTDTQYF.

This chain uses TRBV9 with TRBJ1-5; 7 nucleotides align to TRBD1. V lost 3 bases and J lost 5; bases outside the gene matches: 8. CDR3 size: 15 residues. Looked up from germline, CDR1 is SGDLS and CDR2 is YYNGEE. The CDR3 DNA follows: TGTGCCAGCAGCGAGACAGGGTTATGGGATCAGCCCCAGCATTTT. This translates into CASSETGLWDQPQHF.

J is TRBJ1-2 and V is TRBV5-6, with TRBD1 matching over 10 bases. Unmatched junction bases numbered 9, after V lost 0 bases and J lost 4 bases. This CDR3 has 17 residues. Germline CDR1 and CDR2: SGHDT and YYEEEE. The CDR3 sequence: CASSLGTGGVLGYGYTF. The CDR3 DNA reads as TGTGCCAGCAGCTTGGGGACAGGGGGTGTTTTGGGCTATGGCTACACCTTC.

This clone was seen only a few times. CDR3 coding DNA: TGTGCCAGCAGTTTGGGGACTAGCGGCTACTACGAGCAGTACTTC. It specifies CASSLGTSGYYEQYF. This chain connects TRBV28 to TRBJ2-7; TRBD2 aligns across 11 bases. V lost 3 bases and J lost 3; bases outside the gene matches: 4. Germline V gene data show CDR1 as MDHEN and CDR2 as SYDVKM. The CDR3 is made up of 15 amino acids.

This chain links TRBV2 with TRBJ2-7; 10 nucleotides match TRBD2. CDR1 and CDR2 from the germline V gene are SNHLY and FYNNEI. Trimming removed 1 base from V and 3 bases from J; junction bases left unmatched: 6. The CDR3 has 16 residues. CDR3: CASSEGLAGAGYEQYF. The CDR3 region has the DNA TGTGCCAGCAGTGAAGGTCTAGCGGGAGCCGGCTACGAGCAGTACTTC. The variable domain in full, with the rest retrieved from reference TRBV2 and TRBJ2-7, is EPEVTQTPSHQVTQMGQEVILRCVPISNHLYFYWYRQILGQKVEFLVSFYNNEISEKSEIFDDQFSVERPDGSNFTLKIRSTKLEDSAMYFCASSEGLAGAGYEQYFGPGTRLTVT.

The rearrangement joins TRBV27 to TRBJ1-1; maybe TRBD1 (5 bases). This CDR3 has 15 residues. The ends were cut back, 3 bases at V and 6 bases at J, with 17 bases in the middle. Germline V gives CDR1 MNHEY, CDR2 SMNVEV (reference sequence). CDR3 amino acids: CASSLLQGGMAEAFF. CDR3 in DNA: TGTGCCAGCAGTTTGTTGCAGGGTGGCATGGCTGAAGCTTTCTTT.

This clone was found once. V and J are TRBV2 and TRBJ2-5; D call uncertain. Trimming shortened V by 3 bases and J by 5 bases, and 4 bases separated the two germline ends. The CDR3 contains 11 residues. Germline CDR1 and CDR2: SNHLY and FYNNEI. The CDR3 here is CASSERETQYF. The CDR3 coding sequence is TGTGCCAGCAGTGAGCGGGAGACCCAGTACTTC.

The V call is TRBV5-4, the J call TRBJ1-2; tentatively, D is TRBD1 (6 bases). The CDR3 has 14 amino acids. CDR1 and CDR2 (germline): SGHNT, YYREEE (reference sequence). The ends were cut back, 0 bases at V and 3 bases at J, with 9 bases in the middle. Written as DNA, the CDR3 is TGTGCCAGCAGCTTGGAGGGGGGGGACTATGGCTACACCTTC. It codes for CASSLEGGDYGYTF.

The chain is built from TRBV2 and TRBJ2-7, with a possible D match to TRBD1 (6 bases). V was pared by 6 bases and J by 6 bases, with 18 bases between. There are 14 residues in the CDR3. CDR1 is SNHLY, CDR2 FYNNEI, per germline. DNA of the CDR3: TGTGCCAGCAGGACACAGGGTTCTGTGGTCGAGCAGTACTTC. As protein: CASRTQGSVVEQYF.

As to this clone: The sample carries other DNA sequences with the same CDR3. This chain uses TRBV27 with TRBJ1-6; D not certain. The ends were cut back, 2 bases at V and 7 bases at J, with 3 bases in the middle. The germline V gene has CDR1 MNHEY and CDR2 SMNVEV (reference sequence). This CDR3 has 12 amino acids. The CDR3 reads CASSLLNSPLHF. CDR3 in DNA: TGTGCCAGCAGTTTACTAAATTCACCCCTCCACTTT.

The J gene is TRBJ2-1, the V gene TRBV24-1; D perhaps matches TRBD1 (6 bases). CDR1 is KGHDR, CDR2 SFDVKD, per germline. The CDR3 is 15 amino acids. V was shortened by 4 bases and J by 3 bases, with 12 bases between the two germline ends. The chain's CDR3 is CATSEGAQGYNEQFF. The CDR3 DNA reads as TGTGCCACCAGTGAGGGGGCCCAGGGCTACAATGAGCAGTTCTTC.

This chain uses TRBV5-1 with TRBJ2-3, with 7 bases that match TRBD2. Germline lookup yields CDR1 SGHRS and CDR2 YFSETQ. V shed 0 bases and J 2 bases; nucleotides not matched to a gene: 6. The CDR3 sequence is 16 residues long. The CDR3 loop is CASSLAGAGPTDTQYF. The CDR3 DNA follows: TGCGCCAGCAGCTTGGCCGGAGCGGGACCCACAGATACGCAGTATTTT.

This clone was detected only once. In DNA, the CDR3 is TGTGCCAGCAGCTGGTTAACAGGCTCCTCTGGAAACACCATATATTTT. This translates into CASSWLTGSSGNTIYF. The chain recombines TRBV5-8 with TRBJ1-3; possibly TRBD1 for D (5 bases). Trimming took off 3 bases at V and 0 bases at J, with 13 bases between the two ends. Looked up from germline, CDR1 is SGHTS and CDR2 is YDEGEE. The CDR3 runs 16 residues.